This T cell receptor beta chain comes out of a study of shared clonotypes between healthy human individuals. The trim removed 4 bases at V and 0 bases at J, leaving 15 bases unmatched. From germline, CDR1 is LNHNV and CDR2 YYDKDF (reference sequence). The CDR3 has 19 residues. This clone was seen a single time. Antigen: not known. The study, taken as a whole, reports: The represented genetic and exposure-history diversity was limited by the small number of donors.

Assay runs were performed at deep level. Sequenced by immunoSEQ multiplex PCR; TCRdb stores in-frame clones only, minus some. The sample yields about 120,000 clones, 68% seen once. With CCR7-negative CD45RA+ TemRA cells, CD45RO+ cells were combined in CD8 memory. This sequence joins TRBV15 and TRBJ1-5, with 7 bases lining up with TRBD1. This receptor was taken from a young woman in good health. The sequenced sample consisted of memory CD8+ T cells sorted from blood. Subset indicated: CD45RO+ cells pooled with CCR7-negative TemRA cells. The CDR3, as DNA: TGTGCCACCAGCACCCGGGACAGCGGCTCTATCAGTAGCAATCAGCCCCAGCATTTT. It is translated as CATSTRDSGSISSNQPQHF. The whole variable domain, filled in from reference TRBV15 and TRBJ1-5, reads DAMVIQNPRYQVTQFGKPVTLSCSQTLNHNVMYWYQQKSSQAPKLLFHYYDKDFNNEADTPDNFQSRRPNTSFCFLDIRSPGLGDTAMYLCATSTRDSGSISSNQPQHFGDGTRLSIL.